This is a list of T cell receptor beta chains from one sample in a study of cytomegalovirus exposure and HLA in healthy donors. Some clones are missing from TCRdb's copy, which holds only in-frame ones; the method was immunoSEQ multiplex PCR. The sample carries about 130,000 clones, around 90% recorded once. Specimen: PBMCs. These receptors were collected from a woman between 18 and 29 years old in good health and CMV-seronegative. Both conserved end residues are part of each CDR3. D genes are given only for firm matches. Only part of the rows carry a size: once, few, many, or a class if the clone is expanded.

cdr3_aa cdr3_nt j_call v_call clone_size d_call
CASRSSGVIYEQYF TGTGCCAGTCGATCCTCAGGGGTTATATACGAGCAGTACTTC TRBJ2-7 TRBV19 few NA
CSAAQFYEQYF TGCAGCGCCGCTCAGTTTTACGAGCAGTACTTC TRBJ2-7 TRBV29-1 NA NA
CASSLVRLAGDKTYEQYF TGTGCCAGCAGCTTGGTGCGACTAGCGGGAGATAAAACCTACGAGCAGTACTTC TRBJ2-7 TRBV5-4 NA TRBD2
CASSSTNSGNTIYF TGTGCCAGTAGTTCGACAAACTCTGGAAACACCATATATTTT TRBJ1-3 TRBV19 NA NA
CASSLATLKRAKNIQYF TGCGCCAGCAGCTTGGCTACGTTGAAGAGAGCCAAAAACATTCAGTACTTC TRBJ2-4 TRBV5-1 NA NA
CASDKTGGNYGYTF TGTGCTAGTGACAAGACAGGGGGCAACTATGGCTACACCTTC TRBJ1-2 TRBV12-5 NA TRBD1
CASSPGTGDEKLFF TGTGCCAGCTCACCAGGGACAGGGGATGAAAAACTGTTTTTT TRBJ1-4 TRBV18 few TRBD1
CASSGEGLAIDTQYF TGTGCCAGCAGCGGAGAGGGACTGGCAATAGATACGCAGTATTTT TRBJ2-3 TRBV9 NA NA
CAILREGHEQFF TGTGCCATCCTGCGGGAGGGGCACGAGCAGTTCTTC TRBJ2-1 TRBV7-6 NA TRBD2
CASRRGYGYTF TGTGCCAGTCGGCGGGGCTATGGCTACACCTTC TRBJ1-2 TRBV9 few NA
CASSESPRNEKLFF TGTGCCAGCAGTGAATCCCCGCGGAATGAAAAACTGTTTTTT TRBJ1-4 TRBV25-1 NA NA
CASSLTSGADTQYF TGTGCCAGCAGCCTGACTAGCGGGGCAGATACGCAGTATTTT TRBJ2-3 TRBV2 once TRBD2
CATQLGLAGGNEQYF TGTGCCACCCAACTGGGACTAGCGGGAGGTAACGAGCAGTACTTC TRBJ2-7 TRBV19 few TRBD2
CAWRARGEKLFF TGTGCCTGGAGGGCCCGAGGTGAAAAACTGTTTTTT TRBJ1-4 TRBV30 NA NA
CASSIVGADTMNTEAFF TGTGCCAGTAGTATAGTAGGGGCAGATACGATGAACACTGAAGCTTTCTTT TRBJ1-1 TRBV19 NA NA
CASSIGQQETQYF TGTGCCAGTAGTATAGGACAGCAAGAGACCCAGTACTTC TRBJ2-5 TRBV19 NA NA
CASSSGGTGNYEQYF TGTGCCAGCAGCTCGGGGGGGACAGGGAACTACGAGCAGTACTTC TRBJ2-7 TRBV5-4 NA NA
CASSEQGGSSYEQYF TGTGCCAGCAGTGAACAGGGCGGGAGCTCCTACGAGCAGTACTTC TRBJ2-7 TRBV6-1 many TRBD2
CASSYGTVEPQHF TGTGCCAGCAGCTACGGGACAGTCGAGCCCCAGCATTTT TRBJ1-5 TRBV7-9 NA TRBD1
CASSYGGVAYEQYF TGTGCCAGCAGCTACGGCGGAGTCGCCTACGAGCAGTACTTC TRBJ2-7 TRBV5-8 NA NA
CASSFYRSYEQYF TGTGCCAGCAGTTTTTACAGGTCCTACGAGCAGTACTTC TRBJ2-7 TRBV27 NA NA
CASSLASTRFDGYTF TGCGCCAGCAGCTTGGCCTCTACCAGGTTTGACGGCTACACCTTC TRBJ1-2 TRBV5-1 NA NA
CASSPAWDRGNHGNTIYF TGTGCCAGCTCCCCTGCCTGGGACAGGGGAAATCATGGAAACACCATATATTTT TRBJ1-3 TRBV18 NA TRBD1
CASSGSGGQTEAFF TGCGCCAGCAGTGGATCAGGGGGCCAGACTGAAGCTTTCTTT TRBJ1-1 TRBV10-1 NA TRBD1
CASSFRGRNQPQHF TGTGCCAGCAGTTTCAGGGGCCGCAATCAGCCCCAGCATTTT TRBJ1-5 TRBV28 NA NA
CASGRASVQPQHF TGTGCTAGTGGGCGAGCAAGCGTTCAGCCCCAGCATTTT TRBJ1-5 TRBV12-5 NA NA
CASSQEFGSYNEQFF TGTGCCAGCAGCCAAGAATTCGGGTCCTACAATGAGCAGTTCTTC TRBJ2-1 TRBV4-2 NA NA
CASSFGTSTQYF TGTGCCAGCAGTTTCGGGACTAGTACGCAGTATTTT TRBJ2-3 TRBV28 NA TRBD2